This TCR beta chain is drawn from a study of beta chain features in type 1 diabetes. About the study: Age, gender and cell yields were alike across patients and healthy donors. In all, more than 90,000,000 sorted cells from all samples were analyzed.

The CDR3 extends over 13 amino acids. Losses at the gene ends were 7 bases for V and 2 bases for J; bases not matched to a gene: 7. The germline gives CDR1 SQVTM, CDR2 ANQGSEA. This clone was counted only a few times. The antigen is undetermined. Sorted populations were all over 95% pure. Points from the study as a whole: Researchers report that Type 1 diabetes patients had moderately but significantly shorter TCRB CDR3s across all four CD4+ subsets.

Expressed TCRB transcripts were sequenced after all isolated RNA was converted to cDNA. Naive, central memory and regulatory T cell samples came to a mean of roughly 4 million reads. Some clones are missing from TCRdb's copy, which holds only in-frame ones; the method was immunoSEQ multiplex PCR. The sample consists of under 250,000 clones, more than 11% of them appearing once. Sequenced sample: naive CD4+ T cells from blood. The chain uses TRBV29-1 and TRBJ1-2, with 7 bases aligning to TRBD1. The receptor comes from a man aged 25 to 40 with type 1 diabetes. The CDR3 here is CSGRTGSNYGYTF. The CDR3 nucleotides read TGCAGCGGTAGGACAGGCTCGAACTATGGCTACACCTTC. The full variable domain, its missing parts supplied by reference TRBV29-1 and TRBJ1-2, is SAVISQKPSRDICQRGTSLTIQCQVDSQVTMMFWYRQQPGQSLTLIATANQGSEATYESGFVIDKFPISRPNLTFSTLTVSNMSPEDSSIYLCSGRTGSNYGYTFGSGTRLTVV.